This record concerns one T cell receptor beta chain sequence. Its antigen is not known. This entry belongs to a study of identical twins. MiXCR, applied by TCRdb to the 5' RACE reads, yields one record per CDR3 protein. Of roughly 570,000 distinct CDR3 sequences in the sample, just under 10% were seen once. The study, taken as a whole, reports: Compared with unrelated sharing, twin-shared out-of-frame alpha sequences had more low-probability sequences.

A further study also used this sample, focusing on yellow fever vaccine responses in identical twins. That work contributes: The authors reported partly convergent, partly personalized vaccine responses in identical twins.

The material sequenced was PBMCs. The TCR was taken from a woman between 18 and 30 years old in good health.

The CDR3: CSASRAGSVQETQYF. The CDR3 region has the DNA TGCAGTGCTAGCAGGGCTGGGTCAGTCCAAGAGACCCAGTACTTC. The chain is built from TRBV20-1 and TRBJ2-5; D may be TRBD1 (5 bases). CDR3 length equals 15 residues. V lost 3 bases, J lost 1 base, and 15 bases lay in between. Per the germline V gene, CDR1 is DFQATT and CDR2 is SNEGSKA (reference sequence).